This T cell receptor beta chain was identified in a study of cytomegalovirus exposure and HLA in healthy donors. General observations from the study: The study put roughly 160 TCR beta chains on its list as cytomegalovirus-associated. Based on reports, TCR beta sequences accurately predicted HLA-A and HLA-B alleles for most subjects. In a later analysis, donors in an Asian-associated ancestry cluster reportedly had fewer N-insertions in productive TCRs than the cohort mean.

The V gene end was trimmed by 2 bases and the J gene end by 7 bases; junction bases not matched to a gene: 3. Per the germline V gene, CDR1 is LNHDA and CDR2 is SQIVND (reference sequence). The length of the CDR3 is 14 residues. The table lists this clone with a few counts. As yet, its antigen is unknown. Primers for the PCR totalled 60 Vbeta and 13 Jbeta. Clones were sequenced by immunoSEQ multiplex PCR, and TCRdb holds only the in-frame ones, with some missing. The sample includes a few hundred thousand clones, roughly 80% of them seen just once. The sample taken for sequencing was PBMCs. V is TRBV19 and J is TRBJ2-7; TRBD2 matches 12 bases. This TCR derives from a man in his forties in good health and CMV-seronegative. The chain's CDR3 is CASSIQLAGGEQYF. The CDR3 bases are TGTGCCAGTAGTATACAACTAGCGGGGGGAGAGCAGTACTTC.